Below are 21 T cell receptor beta chains sequenced from a single sample in a study of blood T cell repertoires in COVID-19. Here immunoSEQ multiplex PCR was the method, and the copy in TCRdb shows in-frame clones only, minus some. The data contain some 250,000 clones, around 87% of them singletons. Sequenced input: peripheral blood. All receptors derive from a woman in her 30s who had recovered from COVID-19.

This clone was seen only once. This chain joins TRBV6-5 and TRBJ1-6; 8 bases agree with TRBD1. Germline lookup yields CDR1 MNHEY and CDR2 SVGAGI. Unmatched junction bases numbered 6, after V lost 3 bases and J lost 8 bases. The CDR3 sequence is 15 residues long. The CDR3 nucleotides read TGTGCCAGCAGTTATTTGGACAGGGAGCATTCACCCCTCCACTTT. It specifies CASSYLDREHSPLHF.

The chain joins TRBV3-1 (or the pseudogene TRBV3-2) to TRBJ2-1, with D tentatively TRBD2 (5 bases). Germline CDR1 and CDR2: LGHDT and YNNKEL (reference sequence). This CDR3 region has 15 residues. Trimming shortened V by 5 bases and J by 0 bases, and 11 bases separated the two germline ends. The CDR3 DNA reads TGTGCCAGCAGCTCGCAGCGGCGCTCCTACAATGAGCAGTTCTTC. Translated: CASSSQRRSYNEQFF.

This clone has just a few counts. The rearrangement joins TRBV30 to TRBJ1-5, with D uncertain. The V end lost 3 bases, the J end lost 1 base, and 7 bases lay between the germline ends. The germline V gene encodes CDR1 GTSNPN and CDR2 SVGIG (reference sequence). The CDR3 totals 13 residues. CDR3 loop: CAWSRGSNQPQHF. The DNA for the CDR3 is TGTGCCTGGAGCAGAGGGAGCAATCAGCCCCAGCATTTT.

V gene TRBV6-5 combines with J gene TRBJ1-2; possibly TRBD1 for D (5 bases). Per the germline V gene, CDR1 is MNHEY and CDR2 is SVGAGI. Trimming stripped 0 bases from V and 8 bases from J, with 16 bases between. The CDR3 is made up of 15 amino acids. The CDR3 DNA reads TGTGCCAGCAGTTACTCGGACGGGACTCCTGGCGGCTACACCTTC. Translating it yields CASSYSDGTPGGYTF.

J is TRBJ2-3 and V is TRBV7-3, with 8 bases identical to TRBD2. V lost 4 bases to trimming and J lost 1 base; unmatched junction nucleotides: 4. CDR1 and CDR2 (germline): SGHTA, FQGTGA. The CDR3 has 15 residues. The CDR3 region is CASSYGGARTDTQYF. The CDR3, as DNA: TGTGCCAGCAGCTACGGGGGGGCCCGCACAGATACGCAGTATTTT.

DNA for the CDR3: TGTGCCAGCAGCCAGAGAATAGAGGGGACCCAGTACTTC. Its protein is CASSQRIEGTQYF. The V gene is TRBV3-1 (or the pseudogene TRBV3-2), the J gene TRBJ2-5, with TRBD2 as a possible D gene (5 bases). The CDR3 runs to 13 residues. Germline CDR1 is LGHDT and CDR2 is YNNKEL (reference sequence). V was shortened by 3 bases and J by 7 bases, with 12 bases between the two germline ends.

The sample holds a few counts of this clone. The gene calls are TRBV4-2 and TRBJ1-2, with D tentatively TRBD1 (6 bases). CDR3 length: 15 amino acids. From germline, CDR1 is LGHNA and CDR2 YNFKEQ. Trimming removed 0 bases at V and 3 bases at J, with 11 bases between. The CDR3 sequence is CASSQEDRSYYGYTF. The DNA of the CDR3 is TGTGCCAGCAGCCAAGAAGACAGGTCCTACTATGGCTACACCTTC.

This clone was seen many times. This chain uses TRBV30 with TRBJ1-2, with D maybe TRBD1 (6 bases). Germline loops: CDR1 GTSNPN, CDR2 SVGIG (reference sequence). The CDR3 consists of 13 residues. V lost 0 bases and J 5 bases, leaving 10 bases between the germline ends. As DNA, the CDR3 is TGTGCCTGGAGTGTATGGCAGGGGTATGGCTACACCTTC. Its protein is CAWSVWQGYGYTF.

V usage is TRBV6-2 or TRBV6-3 and J usage is TRBJ1-6; TRBD1 might be the D (6 bases). The V gene lost 2 bases and the J gene lost 5 bases, with 10 bases spanning the gap. CDR1 MNHEY and CDR2 SVGEGT come from the germline V gene. The CDR3 consists of 15 residues. The CDR3 DNA reads as TGTGCCAGCAGTTACGGAGCAGGGGATAATTCACCCCTCCACTTT. It yields the protein CASSYGAGDNSPLHF.

V usage is TRBV3-1 (or the pseudogene TRBV3-2) and J usage is TRBJ1-6; the match to TRBD1 covers 7 bases. J was trimmed by 8 bases and V by 5 bases; bases with no gene match: 6. The CDR3 extends over 14 amino acids. The germline gives CDR1 LGHDT, CDR2 YNNKEL (reference sequence). The CDR3 coding sequence is TGTGCCAGCAGCTCACGACAGGGCCATTCACCCCTCCACTTT. This translates into CASSSRQGHSPLHF.

The rearrangement links TRBV5-1 to TRBJ2-1; TRBD1 is a possible D gene (6 bases). Trimming shortened V by 4 bases and J by 0 bases, and 14 bases separated the two germline ends. Per the germline V gene, CDR1 is SGHRS and CDR2 is YFSETQ. The CDR3 is 16 amino acids. The CDR3 reads CASSLVGQSSYNEQFF. In nucleotides, the CDR3 is TGCGCCAGCAGCCTAGTTGGACAGAGCTCCTACAATGAGCAGTTCTTC.

This chain connects TRBV11-1 to TRBJ1-1; D might be TRBD1 (5 bases). The length of the CDR3 is 13 residues. Looked up from germline, CDR1 is SGHAT and CDR2 is FQDESV (reference sequence). Deletions cut 1 base from V and 5 bases from J, with 8 bases between. This CDR3 reads CASSLGAGTEAFF. The DNA of the CDR3 is TGTGCCAGCAGCTTAGGGGCAGGGACTGAAGCTTTCTTT.

The V and J genes are TRBV6-5 and TRBJ2-1, with TRBD1 matching 11 bases. This CDR3 spans 15 amino acids. V lost 3 bases, J lost 8 bases, and 6 bases stayed unmatched. The germline gives CDR1 MNHEY, CDR2 SVGAGI. The CDR3 region is CASSYQGTGGDEQFF. The CDR3 DNA follows: TGTGCCAGCAGTTATCAAGGGACAGGGGGAGATGAGCAGTTCTTC.

This rearrangement joins TRBV18 to TRBJ1-5; 10 bases line up with TRBD1. J gave up 2 bases and V 2 bases, and 0 bases lay outside the gene matches. This CDR3 spans 15 amino acids. Germline loops: CDR1 KGHSH, CDR2 LQKENI. CDR3 coding DNA: TGTGCCAGCTCACCAGGACAGGGGGGCAATCAGCCCCAGCATTTT. It encodes CASSPGQGGNQPQHF.

V and J are TRBV5-4 and TRBJ2-1; 7 nucleotides align to TRBD2. J gave up 7 bases and V 3 bases, and 4 bases lay outside the gene matches. Germline V gives CDR1 SGHNT, CDR2 YYREEE (reference sequence). CDR3 size: 13 residues. CDR3 in amino acids: CASSSSGANEQFF. The CDR3 DNA is TGTGCCAGCAGCTCGAGCGGGGCGAATGAGCAGTTCTTC.

The chain combines TRBV27 with TRBJ1-2; 11 positions match TRBD1. This CDR3 has 17 amino acids. In germline, CDR1 is MNHEY, CDR2 SMNVEV (reference sequence). With 2 bases clipped from V and 6 bases from J, the junction kept 11 bases outside the gene matches. The chain's CDR3 is CASSLGAGQGAFDGYTF. For the CDR3, the DNA is TGTGCCAGCAGTTTAGGGGCCGGACAGGGGGCGTTCGATGGCTACACCTTC.

The chain couples TRBV10-3 to TRBJ2-5; 13 nucleotides agree with TRBD2. Unmatched junction bases numbered 6, after V lost 6 bases and J lost 5 bases. Germline CDR1 and CDR2: ENHRY and SYGVKD. The CDR3 has 15 residues. In nucleotides, the CDR3 is TGTGCCATCAGGCTGGGACTAGCGGGGCATGAGACCCAGTACTTC. This sequence encodes CAIRLGLAGHETQYF.

The chain has TRBV7-2 and TRBJ2-3; maybe TRBD2 (6 bases). The germline V gene has CDR1 SGHTA and CDR2 FQGNSA. This CDR3 spans 13 amino acids. V was clipped by 1 base and J by 10 bases, with 12 bases between them. The CDR3 is CASSLEGGSPQYF. The CDR3 DNA sequence: TGTGCCAGCAGCTTAGAAGGAGGGTCTCCGCAGTATTTT.

This clone is a singleton in its sample. The J gene is TRBJ2-5, the V gene TRBV6-1; no clear D gene. This CDR3 contains 13 residues. Trimming stripped 1 base from V and 0 bases from J, with 3 bases between. From germline, CDR1 is MNHNS and CDR2 SASEGT. CDR3 sequence: CASSEGHQETQYF. The CDR3 bases are TGTGCCAGCAGTGAAGGGCACCAAGAGACCCAGTACTTC.

This clone was counted once. The V call is TRBV2, the J call TRBJ1-6; no firm D call. Germline V gene sequence: CDR1 SNHLY, CDR2 FYNNEI. The CDR3 is 15 residues long. V was clipped by 9 bases and J by 0 bases, with 12 bases between them. The CDR3 is CASGPGRSYNSPLHF. As DNA, the CDR3 is TGTGCCAGTGGTCCCGGTCGCTCCTATAATTCACCCCTCCACTTT.

The V and J genes are TRBV25-1 and TRBJ1-2; D remains unclear. Trimming shortened V by 3 bases and J by 6 bases, and 2 bases separated the two germline ends. The CDR3 spans 10 residues. Germline CDR1 and CDR2: MGHDK and SYGVNS. In DNA, the CDR3 is TGTGCCAGCAGTGACAATGGCTACACCTTC. This gives the protein CASSDNGYTF.